The clone carrying this T cell receptor beta chain has at least ten counts. These data are taken from a study of human T cells and chemical hapten exposure. In the study overall: The upper back received 0.01% DPC by patch testing, with results read at 6 days.

MiXCR, run by TCRdb on the RACE reads, gives a single entry per CDR3 protein. The sample yields around 380,000 distinct CDR3 sequences, about 4.8% seen once. The CDR3 runs 16 residues. Germline CDR1 SNHLY, CDR2 FYNNEI. Trimming left V 2 bases short and J 5 bases short, with 17 bases between. Time point denoted: patch test 1, 2 weeks after DPC sensitization. Noted treatment: therapeutic diphenylcyclopropenone sensitization with weekly scalp DPC. The sequence came from a woman in her fifties or sixties with alopecia areata. Some clones in this sample may be carry-over from other donors' samples. The chain is built from TRBV2 and TRBJ2-3, with D perhaps TRBD1 (6 bases). The input for sequencing was whole blood, taken in connection with sensitization to the hapten diphenylcyclopropenone (DPC). CDR3 DNA: TGTGCCAGCAGTGAACAACAGGGTTCGGTGGGAGATACGCAGTATTTT. As protein: CASSEQQGSVGDTQYF.